A single sample is the source of the 3 T cell receptor beta chains below, sequenced in a study of blood T cell repertoires in COVID-19. Produced via immunoSEQ multiplex PCR; TCRdb's table is partial and in-frame only. Found here are under 200,000 clones, 90% to 95% of them singletons; the top ten hold 0.5% to 0.65%. Specimen: peripheral blood. The source is a man aged 50 to 59 with acute or convalescent COVID-19.

The genes are TRBV6-6 and TRBJ2-7, with 12 bases that match TRBD1. This CDR3 has 16 residues. J gave up 3 bases and V 2 bases, and 5 bases lay outside the gene matches. Germline V gives CDR1 MNHNY, CDR2 SVGAGI (reference sequence). CDR3 sequence reads: CASSYPGQGAHYEQYF. In DNA form, the CDR3 reads TGTGCCAGCAGTTACCCGGGACAGGGGGCCCACTACGAGCAGTACTTC.

The table lists this clone with a count of one. V is TRBV5-1 and J is TRBJ1-1, with a weak D call TRBD1 (5 bases). The CDR3 length is 14 residues. Germline loops: CDR1 SGHRS, CDR2 YFSETQ. V was trimmed by 2 bases and J by 8 bases, leaving 16 bases between them. CDR3 residues: CASSFGGRGDEAFF. CDR3 DNA sequence: TGCGCCAGCAGCTTTGGAGGGCGAGGGGACGAAGCTTTCTTT. Supplemented by reference TRBV5-1 and TRBJ1-1, the full variable domain reads KAGVTQTPRYLIKTRGQQVTLSCSPISGHRSVSWYQQTPGQGLQFLFEYFSETQRNKGNFPGRFSGRQFSNSRSEMNVSTLELGDSALYLCASSFGGRGDEAFFGQGTRLTVV.

This clone was recorded only once. This chain links TRBV6-5 with TRBJ2-1; 7 positions agree with TRBD2. CDR1 is MNHEY, CDR2 SVGAGI, per germline. This CDR3 is 16 amino acids long. Trimming removed 3 bases from V and 8 bases from J; junction bases left unmatched: 13. The CDR3 protein is CASSYSFMAGRDEQFF. CDR3 in DNA: TGTGCCAGCAGTTATAGCTTTATGGCAGGGAGGGATGAGCAGTTCTTC.